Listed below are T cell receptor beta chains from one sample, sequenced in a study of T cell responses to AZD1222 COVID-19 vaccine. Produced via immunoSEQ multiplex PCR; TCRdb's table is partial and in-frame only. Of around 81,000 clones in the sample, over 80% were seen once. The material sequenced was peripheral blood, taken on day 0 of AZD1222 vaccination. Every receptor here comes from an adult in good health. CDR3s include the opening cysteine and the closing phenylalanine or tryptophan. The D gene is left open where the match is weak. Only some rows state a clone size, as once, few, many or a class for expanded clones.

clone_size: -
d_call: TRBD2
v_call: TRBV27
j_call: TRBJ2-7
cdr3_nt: TGTGCCAGCAGTACCCGGACTAGAGCATACGAGCAGTACTTC
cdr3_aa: CASSTRTRAYEQYF

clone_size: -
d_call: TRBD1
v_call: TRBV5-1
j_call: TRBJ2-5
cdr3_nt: TGCGCCAGCAGCTCAGACAGGGGGCCTTACCAGTACTTC
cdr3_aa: CASSSDRGPYQYF

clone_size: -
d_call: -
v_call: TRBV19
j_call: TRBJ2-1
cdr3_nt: TGTGCCAGTAGTATTCTGAGGGATTGGAACAATGAGCAGTTCTTC
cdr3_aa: CASSILRDWNNEQFF

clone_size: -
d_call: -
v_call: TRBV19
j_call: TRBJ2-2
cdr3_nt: TGTGCCAGTAGTGACCCGGGAAGGGGCACCGGGGAGCTGTTTTTT
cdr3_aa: CASSDPGRGTGELFF

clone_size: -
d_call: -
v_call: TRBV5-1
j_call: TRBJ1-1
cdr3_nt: TGCGCCAGCAGCCCTCCAGGGGTTAACACTGAAGCTTTCTTT
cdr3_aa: CASSPPGVNTEAFF

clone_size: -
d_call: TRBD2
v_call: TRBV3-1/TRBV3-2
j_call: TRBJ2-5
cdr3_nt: TGTGCCAGCAGCACGGCTATAATGGGGGGGGAGACCCAGTACTTC
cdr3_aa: CASSTAIMGGETQYF

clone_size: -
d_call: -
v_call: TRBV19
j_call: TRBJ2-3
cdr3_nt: TGTGCCAGTACCCCAAATAAGCCTAGCGGCACAGATACGCAGTATTTT
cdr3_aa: CASTPNKPSGTDTQYF

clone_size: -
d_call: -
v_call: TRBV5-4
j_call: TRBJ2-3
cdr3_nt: TGTGCCAGCAACCGAGGTTGGGGGGTAGATGCAGATACGCAGTATTTT
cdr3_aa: CASNRGWGVDADTQYF

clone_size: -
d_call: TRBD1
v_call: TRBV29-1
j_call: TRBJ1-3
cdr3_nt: TGCAGCGTTGCCGGGACAGGGGGCTTTGGAAACACCATATATTTT
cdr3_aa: CSVAGTGGFGNTIYF

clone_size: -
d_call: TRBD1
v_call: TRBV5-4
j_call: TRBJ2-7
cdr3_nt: TGTGCCAGCAGCTTCGCTCACAGGGGGCTTGATCGGTACGAGCAGTACTTC
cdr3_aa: CASSFAHRGLDRYEQYF

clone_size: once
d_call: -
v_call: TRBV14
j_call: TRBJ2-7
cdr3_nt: TGTGCCAGCAGCCAATGGACACAACCCTACGAGCAGTACTTC
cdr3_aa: CASSQWTQPYEQYF

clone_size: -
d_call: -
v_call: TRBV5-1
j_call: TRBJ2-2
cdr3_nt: TGCGCCAGCAGCTTTACAGGGATGAACACCGGGGAGCTGTTTTTT
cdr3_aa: CASSFTGMNTGELFF

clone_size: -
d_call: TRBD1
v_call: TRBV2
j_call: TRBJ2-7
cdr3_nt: TGTGCCAGCAGGGCTACCGGGACAGGGATTTACGAGCAGTACTTC
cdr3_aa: CASRATGTGIYEQYF

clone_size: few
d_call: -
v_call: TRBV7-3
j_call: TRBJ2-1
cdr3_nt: TGTGCCAGCAGCTTCCCCGGACTCAACAATGAGCAGTTCTTC
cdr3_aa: CASSFPGLNNEQFF

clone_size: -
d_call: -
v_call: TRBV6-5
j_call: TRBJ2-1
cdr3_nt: TGTGCCAGCAGTTCACTAGACAATGAGCAGTTCTTC
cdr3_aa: CASSSLDNEQFF

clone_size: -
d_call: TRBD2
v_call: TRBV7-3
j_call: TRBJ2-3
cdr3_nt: TGTGCCAGCAGCTCCCCCCTTAGCGGGGGGCTACACACAGATACGCAGTATTTT
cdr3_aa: CASSSPLSGGLHTDTQYF

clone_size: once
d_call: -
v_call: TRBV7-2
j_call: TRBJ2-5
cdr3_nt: TGTGCCAGCAGCTTATATTCCAGTTCAGAGACCCAGTACTTC
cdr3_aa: CASSLYSSSETQYF

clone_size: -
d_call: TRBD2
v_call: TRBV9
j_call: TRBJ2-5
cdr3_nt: TGTGCCAGCAGCGTAGGGAGCGGGGCGGTATTAGAGACCCAGTACTTC
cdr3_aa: CASSVGSGAVLETQYF

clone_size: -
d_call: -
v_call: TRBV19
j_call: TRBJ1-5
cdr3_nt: TGTGCCAGTAGTTTTCATAGGGGGGCAAATCAGCCCCAGCATTTT
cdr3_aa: CASSFHRGANQPQHF

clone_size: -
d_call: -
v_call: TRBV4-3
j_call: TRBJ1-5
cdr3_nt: TGCGCCAGCAGCCAAGACGAGGGCAATCAGCCCCAGCATTTT
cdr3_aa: CASSQDEGNQPQHF

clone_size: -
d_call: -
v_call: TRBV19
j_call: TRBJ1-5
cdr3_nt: TGTGCCAGTACTCTAACAGGGAGAGGCAATCAGCCCCAGCATTTT
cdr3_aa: CASTLTGRGNQPQHF

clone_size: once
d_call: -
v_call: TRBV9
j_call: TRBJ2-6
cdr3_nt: TGTGCCAGCAGCGTAGAGGCGGCCCCCCGCTCTGGGGCCAACGTCCTGACTTTC
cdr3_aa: CASSVEAAPRSGANVLTF

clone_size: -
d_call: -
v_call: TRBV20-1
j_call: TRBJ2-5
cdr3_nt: TGCAGTGCTAGTGCTGGGTTCCGGGGGGAGACCCAGTACTTC
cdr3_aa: CSASAGFRGETQYF

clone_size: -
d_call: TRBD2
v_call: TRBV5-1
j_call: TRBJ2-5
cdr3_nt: TGCGCCAGCAGCTTAGGACTAGCGGGGGACACACAAGAGACCCAGTACTTC
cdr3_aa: CASSLGLAGDTQETQYF

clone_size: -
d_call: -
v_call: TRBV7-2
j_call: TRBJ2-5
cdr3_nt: TGTGCCAGCAGCTTACTCGGGGAGACCCAGTACTTC
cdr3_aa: CASSLLGETQYF

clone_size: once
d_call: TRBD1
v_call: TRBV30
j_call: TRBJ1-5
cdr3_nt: TGTGCCTGGAGCGGGACAGGGGACGGTCAGCCCCAGCATTTT
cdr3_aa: CAWSGTGDGQPQHF

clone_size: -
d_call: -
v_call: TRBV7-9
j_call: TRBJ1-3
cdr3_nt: TGTGCCAGCAGCTTAGCCCAGGGGTATATTGGAAACACCATATATTTT
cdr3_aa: CASSLAQGYIGNTIYF

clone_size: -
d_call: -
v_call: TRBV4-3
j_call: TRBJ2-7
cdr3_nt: TGCGCCAGCAGCCAAGATACTAGTAGGGCAGAGCAGTACTTC
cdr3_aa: CASSQDTSRAEQYF

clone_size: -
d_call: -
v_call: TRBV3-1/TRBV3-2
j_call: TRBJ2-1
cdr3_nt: TGTGCCAGCAGCCAAGACGGTAAAATCGTCAATGAGCAGTTCTTC
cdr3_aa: CASSQDGKIVNEQFF

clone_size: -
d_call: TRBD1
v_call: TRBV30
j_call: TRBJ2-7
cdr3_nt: TGTGCTTTGACAAAGCTCGGACAGGGAAGAAACGAGCAGTACTTC
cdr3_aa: CALTKLGQGRNEQYF

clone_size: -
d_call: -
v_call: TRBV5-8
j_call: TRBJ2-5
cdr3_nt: TGTGCCAGCAGCTTACAGGGAGAGCTGACCCAGTACTTC
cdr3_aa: CASSLQGELTQYF

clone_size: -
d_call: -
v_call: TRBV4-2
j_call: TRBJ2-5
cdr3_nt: TGTGCCAGCAGCCGACGCGGGAAAGAAGAAACCCAGTACTTC
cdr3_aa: CASSRRGKEETQYF

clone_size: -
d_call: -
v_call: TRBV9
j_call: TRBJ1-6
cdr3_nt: TGTGCCAGCAGCGCCCGGGGGGGGGCCTCACCCCTCCACTTT
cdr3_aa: CASSARGGASPLHF

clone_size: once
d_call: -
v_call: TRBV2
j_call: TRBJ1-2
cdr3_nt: TGTGCCAGCAGCCCCGAGGCTTCCTGGGAGTATGGCTACACCTTC
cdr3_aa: CASSPEASWEYGYTF

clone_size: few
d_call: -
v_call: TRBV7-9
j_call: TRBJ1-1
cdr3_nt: TGTGCCAGCAGCTTCCTCGGGGTCACTGAAGCTTTCTTT
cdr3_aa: CASSFLGVTEAFF

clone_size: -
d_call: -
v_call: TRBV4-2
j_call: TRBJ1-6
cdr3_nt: TGTGCCAGCAGCCAAGAGTCGCAGAGCTCCTATAATTCACCCCTCCACTTT
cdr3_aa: CASSQESQSSYNSPLHF

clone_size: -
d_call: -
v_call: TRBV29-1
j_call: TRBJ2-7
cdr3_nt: TGCAGCGTTGAAGACAGGGGAGTCGAGCAGTACTTC
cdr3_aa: CSVEDRGVEQYF

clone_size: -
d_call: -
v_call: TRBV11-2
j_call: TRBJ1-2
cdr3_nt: TGTGCCAGCAGCTTAGAAGACGGAGGACTGGAGGGCTACACCTTC
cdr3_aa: CASSLEDGGLEGYTF

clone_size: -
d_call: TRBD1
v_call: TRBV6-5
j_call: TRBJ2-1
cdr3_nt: TGTGCCAGCAGACGGGACAGTTACAATGAGCAGTTCTTC
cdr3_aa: CASRRDSYNEQFF

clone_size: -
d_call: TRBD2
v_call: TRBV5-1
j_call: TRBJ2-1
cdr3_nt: TGCGCCAGCAGCTTGGCCCCGGCTAGCGGGCCCAATGAGCAGTTCTTC
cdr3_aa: CASSLAPASGPNEQFF

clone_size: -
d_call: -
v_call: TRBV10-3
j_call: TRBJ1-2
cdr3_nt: TGTGCCATCAGTGAGTCTATAGGGACAAACTATGGCTACACCTTC
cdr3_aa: CAISESIGTNYGYTF

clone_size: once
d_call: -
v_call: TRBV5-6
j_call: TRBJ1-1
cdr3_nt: TGTGCCAGCACCTCCGGGGGGACTGAAGCTTTCTTT
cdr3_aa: CASTSGGTEAFF

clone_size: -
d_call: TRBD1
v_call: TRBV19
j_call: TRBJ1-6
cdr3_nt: TGTGCCAGTAGTAATACAGGGGCGAGTTCCTATAATTCACCCCTCCACTTT
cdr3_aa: CASSNTGASSYNSPLHF

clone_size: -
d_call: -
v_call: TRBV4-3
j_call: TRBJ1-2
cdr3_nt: TGCGCCAGCAGCCAAGAAACATCCGACTATGGCTACACCTTC
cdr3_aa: CASSQETSDYGYTF

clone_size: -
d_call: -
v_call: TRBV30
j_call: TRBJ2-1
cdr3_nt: TGTGCCTGGAGCAACAGGGCCAATGAGCAGTTCTTC
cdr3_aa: CAWSNRANEQFF

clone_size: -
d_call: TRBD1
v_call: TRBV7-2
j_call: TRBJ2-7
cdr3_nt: TGTGCCAGCAGTTCTTACAGGGGGCCCTACGAGCAGTACTTC
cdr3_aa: CASSSYRGPYEQYF

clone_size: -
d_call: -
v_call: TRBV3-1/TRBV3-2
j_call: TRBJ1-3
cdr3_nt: TGTGCCAGCAGCCAAAGCCTCCCATTTACACGCCGAAACACCATATATTTT
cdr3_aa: CASSQSLPFTRRNTIYF

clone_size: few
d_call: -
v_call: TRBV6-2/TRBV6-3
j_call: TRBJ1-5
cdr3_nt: TGTGCCAGCAGCGCTTACGGGGGTTACAGCAATCAGCCCCAGCATTTT
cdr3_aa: CASSAYGGYSNQPQHF

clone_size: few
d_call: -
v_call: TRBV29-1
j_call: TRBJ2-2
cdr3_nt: TGCAGCGTTGAAGATATCTTGGGCACCGGGGAGCTGTTTTTT
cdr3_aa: CSVEDILGTGELFF

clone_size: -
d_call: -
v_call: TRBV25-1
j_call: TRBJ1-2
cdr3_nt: TGTGCCAGCAGTGAATCAGGGCCCGTCTATGGCTACACCTTC
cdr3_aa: CASSESGPVYGYTF

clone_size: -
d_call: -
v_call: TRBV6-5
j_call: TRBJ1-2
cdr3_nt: TGTGCCAGCAGTTACCAGGGCGCCCTTTATGGCTACACCTTC
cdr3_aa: CASSYQGALYGYTF

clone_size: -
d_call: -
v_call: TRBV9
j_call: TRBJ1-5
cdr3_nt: TGTGCCAGCAGCGTAGGGTGGGGGGCGAATCAGCCCCAGCATTTT
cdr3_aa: CASSVGWGANQPQHF

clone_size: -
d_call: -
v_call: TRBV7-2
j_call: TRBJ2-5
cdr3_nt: TGTGCCAGCACTTTGCTCTGGGGAGTCCAAGAGACCCAGTACTTC
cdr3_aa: CASTLLWGVQETQYF

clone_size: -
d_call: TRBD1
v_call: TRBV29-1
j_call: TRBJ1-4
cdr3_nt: TGCAGCGTTGCGTTCGGGACAGGGAAGGACGAAAAACTGTTTTTT
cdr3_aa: CSVAFGTGKDEKLFF

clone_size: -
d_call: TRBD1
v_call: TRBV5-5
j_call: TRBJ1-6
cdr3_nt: TGTGCCAGCAGTCAACAGGGGGGACCTAGTTCACCCCTCCACTTT
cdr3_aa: CASSQQGGPSSPLHF

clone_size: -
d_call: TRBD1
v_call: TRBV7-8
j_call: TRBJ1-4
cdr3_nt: TGTGCCAGCAGCTTGGACCCGGGACAGAATAATGAAAAACTGTTTTTT
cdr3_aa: CASSLDPGQNNEKLFF

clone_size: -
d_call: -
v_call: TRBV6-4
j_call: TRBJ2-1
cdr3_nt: TGTGCCAGTGGTGGTCGACGCCCCAGTTACAATGAGCAGTTCTTC
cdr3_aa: CASGGRRPSYNEQFF

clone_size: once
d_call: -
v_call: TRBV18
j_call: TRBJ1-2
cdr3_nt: TGTGCCAGCTCACCAACCCAGGGATCCTATGGCTACACCTTC
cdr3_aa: CASSPTQGSYGYTF

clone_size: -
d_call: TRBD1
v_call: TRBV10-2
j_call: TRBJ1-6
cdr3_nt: TGCGCCAGCTGCAGGGGGAAAGATTCACCCCTCCACTTT
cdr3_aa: CASCRGKDSPLHF

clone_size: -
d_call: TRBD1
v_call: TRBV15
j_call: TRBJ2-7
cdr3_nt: TGTGCCACCAGCAGAGACCAAGGGACAGCTTCCTACGAGCAGTACTTC
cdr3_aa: CATSRDQGTASYEQYF